This entry lists 22 T cell receptor beta chains sequenced from one sample in a study of blood T cell repertoires in COVID-19. Sequencing was performed with immunoSEQ multiplex PCR; in TCRdb, only in-frame clones are kept and a portion is missing. The data hold 200,000 to 300,000 clones, with about four fifths observed a single time. Source material: peripheral blood. The receptor set was obtained from a woman in her thirties or forties who had recovered from COVID-19.

The gene calls are TRBV7-6 and TRBJ2-2; 7 bases map to TRBD2. After removal of 1 base from V and 1 base from J, the junction contained 3 bases not matched to a gene. CDR1 SGHVS and CDR2 FNYEAQ come from the germline V gene. The CDR3 is made up of 16 amino acids. CDR3 sequence: CASSLERTRNTGELFF. The CDR3 coding sequence is TGTGCCAGCAGCTTAGAAAGGACTAGGAACACCGGGGAGCTGTTTTTT.

This chain joins TRBV18 and TRBJ2-3; D perhaps matches TRBD2 (6 bases). Germline CDR1 and CDR2: KGHSH and LQKENI. This CDR3 is built from 17 residues. V dropped 2 bases and J dropped 0 bases, with 15 bases sitting between them. CDR3 protein: CASSPRSGRSSTDTQYF. The CDR3 DNA reads as TGTGCCAGCTCACCAAGGTCAGGGAGGTCTAGCACAGATACGCAGTATTTT. Full variable domain (outside the CDR3, taken from reference TRBV18 and TRBJ2-3): NAGVMQNPRHLVRRRGQEARLRCSPMKGHSHVYWYRQLPEEGLKFMVYLQKENIIDESGMPKERFSAEFPKEGPSILRIQQVVRGDSAAYFCASSPRSGRSSTDTQYFGPGTRLTVL.

The chain has TRBV11-3 and TRBJ1-5; D not resolved. CDR3 length: 12 amino acids. V dropped 11 bases and J dropped 7 bases, with 15 bases sitting between them. The V gene's germline CDR1 is SGHNT and CDR2 YENEEA. The chain's CDR3 is CASRRAGQPQHF. In DNA, the CDR3 is TGTGCCTCCCGGCGGGCCGGGCAGCCCCAGCATTTT.

V and J are TRBV19 and TRBJ1-6; TRBD1 might be the D (5 bases). The germline CDR1 and CDR2 sequences are LNHDA and SQIVND (reference sequence). V gave up 3 bases and J gave up 13 bases, with 28 bases separating them. This CDR3 region has 18 residues. The CDR3 sequence: CASSIGERGWRLLYPLHF. CDR3 nucleotide sequence: TGTGCCAGTAGTATTGGCGAAAGGGGCTGGCGACTCCTCTATCCCCTCCACTTT.

This clone was observed a handful of times. The gene calls are TRBV11-3 and TRBJ2-7, with TRBD2 as a possible D gene (6 bases). V gave up 1 base and J gave up 5 bases, with 24 bases separating them. Germline-derived CDR1 and CDR2 are SGHNT and YENEEA. CDR3 length equals 18 residues. CDR3 bases: TGTGCCAGCAGCTTAGGAGCGGCTGGGACGGGGGACCTCGACGAGCAGTACTTC. It yields the protein CASSLGAAGTGDLDEQYF.

The rearrangement uses TRBV27 and TRBJ2-1, with a weak D call TRBD2 (7 bases). This CDR3 spans 12 amino acids. The V end lost 5 bases, the J end lost 16 bases, and 18 bases lay between the germline ends. CDR1 and CDR2 (germline): MNHEY, SMNVEV (reference sequence). Here the CDR3 DNA reads TGTGCCAGCAGTCTTCAAGGGGGGGCCTCATTCTTC. Translated: CASSLQGGASFF.

The chain couples TRBV4-1 to TRBJ2-3; D is perhaps TRBD1 (6 bases). From germline, CDR1 is MGHRA and CDR2 YSYEKL. The CDR3 is 16 amino acids. Trimming cost V 7 bases and J 3 bases, with 20 bases left between them. CDR3: CASTLRQTQGTDTQYF. CDR3 DNA sequence: TGCGCCAGCACCCTTCGACAAACGCAGGGGACAGATACGCAGTATTTT.

The chain carries TRBV28 and TRBJ2-7, with a weak D call TRBD2 (6 bases). Trimming shortened V by 6 bases and J by 3 bases, and 21 bases separated the two germline ends. The CDR3 extends over 16 amino acids. Germline lookup yields CDR1 MDHEN and CDR2 SYDVKM. The CDR3 is CASSPGEAVTIYEQYF. CDR3 in DNA: TGTGCCAGCAGCCCGGGGGAGGCAGTGACTATCTACGAGCAGTACTTC.

The rearrangement links TRBV19 to TRBJ2-7; 9 bases agree with TRBD1. Germline V CDR1 and CDR2: LNHDA, SQIVND (reference sequence). The junction had 11 bases not matched to a gene; V was cut back by 8 bases and J by 3 bases. The CDR3 extends over 15 amino acids. The CDR3 spells CASAPGTGGGYEQYF. CDR3 nucleotide sequence: TGTGCCAGTGCCCCTGGTACAGGGGGCGGCTACGAGCAGTACTTC. The complete variable domain, with remaining parts taken from reference TRBV19 and TRBJ2-7, reads DGGITQSPKYLFRKEGQNVTLSCEQNLNHDAMYWYRQDPGQGLRLIYYSQIVNDFQKGDIAEGYSVSREKKESFPLTVTSAQKNPTAFYLCASAPGTGGGYEQYFGPGTRLTVT.

The CDR3 nucleotides are TGTGCCAGCAGCCAACAACCGGGACTAGTAACAGATACGCAGTATTTT. Translation gives CASSQQPGLVTDTQYF. The chain employs TRBV5-6 and TRBJ2-3; 8 nucleotides match TRBD2. The CDR3 loop spans 16 amino acids. J was trimmed by 3 bases and V by 4 bases; bases with no gene match: 10. Germline V gene data show CDR1 as SGHDT and CDR2 as YYEEEE.

The chain has TRBV28 and TRBJ1-5; D remains ambiguous. Trimming cost V 2 bases and J 5 bases, with 7 bases left between them. Germline lookup yields CDR1 MDHEN and CDR2 SYDVKM. The CDR3 runs 13 residues. CDR3 sequence reads: CASSLIGYQPQHF. The DNA of the CDR3 is TGTGCCAGCAGTTTAATCGGTTATCAGCCCCAGCATTTT.

V usage is TRBV7-3 and J usage is TRBJ2-1, with a weak D call TRBD1 (5 bases). Trimming took off 1 base at V and 8 bases at J, with 12 bases between the two ends. Looked up from germline, CDR1 is SGHTA and CDR2 is FQGTGA. The CDR3 has 14 residues. In DNA form, the CDR3 reads TGTGCCAGCAGCTTAAAGGATGGGGCCTATGAGCAGTTCTTC. Its protein product is CASSLKDGAYEQFF.

This chain joins TRBV27 and TRBJ1-2; perhaps TRBD1 as D (6 bases). Germline-derived CDR1 and CDR2 are MNHEY and SMNVEV (reference sequence). CDR3 length equals 14 residues. The germline V and J ends were trimmed by 5 bases and 7 bases, with 17 bases remaining between them. Here the CDR3 reads CASSPGGGASGYTF. The CDR3 coding sequence is TGTGCCAGCAGTCCAGGTGGGGGGGCAAGTGGCTACACCTTC.

This chain connects TRBV28 to TRBJ1-5, with D uncertain. This CDR3 is 13 amino acids long. The germline V gene encodes CDR1 MDHEN and CDR2 SYDVKM. Trimming shortened V by 5 bases and J by 0 bases, and 5 bases separated the two germline ends. DNA for the CDR3: TGTGCCAGCAGTCCAAATAGCAATCAGCCCCAGCATTTT. Protein: CASSPNSNQPQHF.

This clone was picked up one time. The rearrangement joins TRBV19 to TRBJ2-1; 8 bases are a match to TRBD2. Germline CDR1 and CDR2: LNHDA and SQIVND (reference sequence). V shed 7 bases and J 0 bases; nucleotides not matched to a gene: 5. This CDR3 region has 15 residues. CDR3 nucleotide sequence: TGTGCCAGTATGCCGAGCGGGAGCTCCTACAATGAGCAGTTCTTC. Its translation: CASMPSGSSYNEQFF. The whole variable domain, remainder taken from reference TRBV19 and TRBJ2-1, is DGGITQSPKYLFRKEGQNVTLSCEQNLNHDAMYWYRQDPGQGLRLIYYSQIVNDFQKGDIAEGYSVSREKKESFPLTVTSAQKNPTAFYLCASMPSGSSYNEQFFGPGTRLTVL.

This clone was seen only a few times. The V call is TRBV27, the J call TRBJ1-3, with D possibly matching TRBD1 (6 bases). The V end was cut by 3 bases, the J end by 1 base, with 7 bases between. The CDR3 contains 14 residues. Germline V gene lookup returns CDR1 MNHEY and CDR2 SMNVEV (reference sequence). CDR3 loop: CASSFTGSGNTIYF. The CDR3 region has the DNA TGTGCCAGCAGTTTCACAGGGTCTGGAAACACCATATATTTT.

V gene TRBV12-3 or TRBV12-4 combines with J gene TRBJ2-7; TRBD1 is a possible D gene (6 bases). The CDR3 covers 13 residues. The V end lost 6 bases, the J end lost 3 bases, and 12 bases lay between the germline ends. CDR3 nucleotides: TGTGCCAGCAGATATGGACAGTTCTACGAGCAGTACTTC. This gives the protein CASRYGQFYEQYF.

This clone was seen a handful of times. The chain links TRBV2 to TRBJ1-5, with 11 bases identical to TRBD1. V shed 6 bases, J shed 11 bases, and the junction held 15 bases outside the gene matches. The germline CDR1 and CDR2 sequences are SNHLY and FYNNEI. This CDR3 has 16 amino acids. CDR3 in DNA: TGTGCCAGCAGCGTCACGTGGACAGGGGGCCAATCAGCCCAGCATTTT. It yields the protein CASSVTWTGGQSAQHF.

The gene calls are TRBV18 and TRBJ2-5; D is ambiguous. The CDR3 has 13 amino acids. CDR1 KGHSH and CDR2 LQKENI come from the germline V gene. Between the trimmed V and J ends, which lost 3 bases and 2 bases, there was a span of 7 bases. For the CDR3, the DNA is TGTGCCAGCTCACCCTCCTCGCAAGAGACCCAGTACTTC. Translating it yields CASSPSSQETQYF.

V is TRBV28 and J is TRBJ1-2; perhaps TRBD1 as D (6 bases). This CDR3 region has 13 residues. Trimming shortened V by 7 bases and J by 3 bases, and 12 bases separated the two germline ends. CDR1 is MDHEN, CDR2 SYDVKM, per germline. The CDR3 sequence is CASTRQADYGYTF. DNA of the CDR3: TGTGCCAGCACCCGACAGGCGGACTATGGCTACACCTTC.

A few counts support this clone. The rearrangement uses TRBV5-6 and TRBJ1-2; weak D call: TRBD1 (5 bases). Germline V lookup: CDR1 SGHDT, CDR2 YYEEEE. Trimming cost V 4 bases and J 5 bases, with 9 bases left between them. This CDR3 spans 12 amino acids. DNA for the CDR3: TGTGCCAGCAGCCGGGAGGGGTATGGCTACACCTTC. Residues: CASSREGYGYTF.

The J gene is TRBJ2-5, the V gene TRBV7-9; 10 positions match TRBD2. The trim removed 5 bases at V and 5 bases at J, leaving 5 bases unmatched. Germline V gives CDR1 SEHNR, CDR2 FQNEAQ (reference sequence). The CDR3 is 14 residues long. The CDR3 here is CASSAGLARETQYF. DNA of the CDR3: TGTGCCAGCAGCGCGGGACTAGCGCGGGAGACCCAGTACTTC.